This T cell receptor beta chain was sequenced for a study of T cells in localized non-small cell lung cancer. Study-wide points: Higher adjacent-lung clonality was associated with shorter survival. Among the tissues sampled, uninvolved adjacent lung had the highest T cell clonality, above tumor. Adjacent lung had a median around 60 of the 100 largest tumor clones.

This table comes from immunoSEQ multiplex PCR, and its TCRdb copy is limited to in-frame clones, with some not included. The repertoire holds about 56,000 clones, with just over 85% as singletons. V dropped 2 bases and J dropped 0 bases, with 9 bases sitting between them. From germline, CDR1 is SGHRS and CDR2 YFSETQ. The CDR3 is 15 amino acids. About this clone: Its antigen is still unknown.

This sequence originates from a woman between 35 and 70 years old with stage I lung adenocarcinoma. The chain employs TRBV5-1 and TRBJ1-5; no reliable D call. Source: peripheral blood, taken before any cancer treatment. The CDR3 region is CASSLTGDSNQPQHF. The CDR3 DNA reads TGCGCCAGCAGCTTAACCGGGGATAGCAATCAGCCCCAGCATTTT.